The sequence of this T cell receptor (beta chain) was determined in a study of T cell responses to AZD1222 COVID-19 vaccine. Regarding the study as a whole: Donors were largely white British and mainly female; clonal diversity was possibly underestimated. Sampled repertoires all dated from after the peak T cell response. Only six people who got AZD1222 tested seropositive at baseline.

In the case of this clone: The target antigen is unknown.

Assay used: immunoSEQ multiplex PCR; TCRdb lists only in-frame clones, some missing. The table includes 110,000 or so clones, 88% detected once. V shed 1 base and J shed 5 bases, with 18 bases lying between them. CDR1 and CDR2 from the germline V gene are SGHTA and FQGTGA. CDR3 length equals 17 residues. This material consisted of peripheral blood, taken 28 days after the second AZD1222 dose. The TCR originated in an adult who received the AZD1222 COVID-19 vaccine. The chain uses TRBV7-3 and TRBJ2-1; D unclear. CDR3 sequence: CASSLNDGNPRHNEQFF. The CDR3 DNA follows: TGTGCCAGCAGCTTAAACGATGGTAACCCACGGCACAATGAGCAGTTCTTC.